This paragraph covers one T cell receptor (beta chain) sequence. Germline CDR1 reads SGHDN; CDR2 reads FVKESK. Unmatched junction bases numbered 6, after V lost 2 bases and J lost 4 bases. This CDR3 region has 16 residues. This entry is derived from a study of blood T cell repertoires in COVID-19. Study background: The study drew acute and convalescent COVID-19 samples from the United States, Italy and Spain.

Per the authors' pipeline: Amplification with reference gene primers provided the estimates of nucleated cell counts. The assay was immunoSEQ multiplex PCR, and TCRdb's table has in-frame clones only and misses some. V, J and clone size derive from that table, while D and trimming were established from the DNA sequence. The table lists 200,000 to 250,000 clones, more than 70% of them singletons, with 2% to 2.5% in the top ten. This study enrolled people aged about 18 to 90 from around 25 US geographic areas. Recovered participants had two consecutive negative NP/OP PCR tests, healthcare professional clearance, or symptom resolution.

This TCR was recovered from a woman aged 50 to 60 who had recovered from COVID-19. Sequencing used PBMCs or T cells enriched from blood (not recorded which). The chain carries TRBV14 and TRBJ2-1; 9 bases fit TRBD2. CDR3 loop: CASSQYRLAVYNEQFF. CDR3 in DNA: TGTGCCAGCAGCCAATACAGACTAGCGGTATACAATGAGCAGTTCTTC.